This T cell receptor (beta chain) was observed in a study of T cell repertoires in cytomegalovirus infection. Trimming left V 1 base short and J 5 bases short, with 22 bases between. This CDR3 is 18 amino acids long. Germline assignment: CDR1 SGHTS and CDR2 YDEGEE. Via MiXCR, TCRdb re-called the reads, giving one row per CDR3 protein. Of around 900,000 distinct CDR3 sequences in the sample, 31% are singletons; the top ten hold 13%. Remarks on this clonotype: Its antigen remains unidentified.

The material was cultured CD8+ T cells from PBMCs, obtained from culture after CMV antigen stimulation. This TCR derives from a human donor in good health (CMV status not recorded). Some clones in this sample may be carry-over from other donors' samples. This chain joins TRBV5-8 and TRBJ2-1, with D unresolved. The CDR3 is CASSLPIATGPFDNEQFF. The CDR3 DNA follows: TGTGCCAGCAGCTTGCCGATTGCAACCGGGCCTTTCGACAATGAGCAGTTCTTC.